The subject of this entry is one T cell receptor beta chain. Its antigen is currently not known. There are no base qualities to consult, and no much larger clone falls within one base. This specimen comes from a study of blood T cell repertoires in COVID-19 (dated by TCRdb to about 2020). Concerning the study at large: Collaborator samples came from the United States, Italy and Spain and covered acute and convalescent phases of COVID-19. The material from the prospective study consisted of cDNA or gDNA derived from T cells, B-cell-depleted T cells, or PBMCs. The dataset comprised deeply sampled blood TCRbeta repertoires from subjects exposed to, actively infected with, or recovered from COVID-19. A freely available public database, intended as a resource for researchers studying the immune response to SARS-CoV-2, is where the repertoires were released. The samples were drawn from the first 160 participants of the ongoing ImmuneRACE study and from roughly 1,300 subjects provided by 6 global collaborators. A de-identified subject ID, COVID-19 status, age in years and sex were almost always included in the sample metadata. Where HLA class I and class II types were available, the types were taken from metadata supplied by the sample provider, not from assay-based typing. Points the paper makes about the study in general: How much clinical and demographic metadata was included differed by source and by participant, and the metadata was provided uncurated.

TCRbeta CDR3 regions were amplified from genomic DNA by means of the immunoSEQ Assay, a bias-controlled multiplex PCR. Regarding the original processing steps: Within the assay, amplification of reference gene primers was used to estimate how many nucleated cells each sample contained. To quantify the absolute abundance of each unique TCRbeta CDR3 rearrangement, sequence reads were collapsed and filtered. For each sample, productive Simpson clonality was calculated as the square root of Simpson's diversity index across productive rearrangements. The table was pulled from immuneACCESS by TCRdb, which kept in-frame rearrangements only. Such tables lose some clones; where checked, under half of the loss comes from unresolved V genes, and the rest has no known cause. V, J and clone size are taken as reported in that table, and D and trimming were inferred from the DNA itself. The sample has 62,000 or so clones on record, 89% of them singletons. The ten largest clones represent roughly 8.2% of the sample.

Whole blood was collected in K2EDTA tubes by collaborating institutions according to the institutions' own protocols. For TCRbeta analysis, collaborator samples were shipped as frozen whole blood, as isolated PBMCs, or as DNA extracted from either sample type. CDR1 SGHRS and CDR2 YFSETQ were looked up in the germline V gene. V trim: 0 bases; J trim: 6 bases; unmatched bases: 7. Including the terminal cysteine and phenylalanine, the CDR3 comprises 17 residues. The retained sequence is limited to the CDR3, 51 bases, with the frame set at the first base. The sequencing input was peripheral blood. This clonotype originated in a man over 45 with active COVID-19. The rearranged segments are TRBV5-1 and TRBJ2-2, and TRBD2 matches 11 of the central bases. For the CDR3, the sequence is CASSLGLGTSGSGELFF. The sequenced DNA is TGCGCCAGCAGCTTGGGTCTCGGGACTAGCGGCTCCGGGGAGCTGTTTTTT.